These T cell receptor beta chains were read from a single sample in a study of T cell responses to AZD1222 COVID-19 vaccine. Sequencing used immunoSEQ multiplex PCR; TCRdb keeps in-frame clones, though not all of them. The data show about 200,000 clones, approximately 95% seen once. Specimen: peripheral blood, collected 28 days after the second AZD1222 dose. The receptors derive from an adult who received the AZD1222 COVID-19 vaccine. CDR3s include the opening cysteine and the closing phenylalanine or tryptophan. D genes are given only for firm matches. Size is omitted from some rows. Given values are once, few, many or a class for expanded clones.

V	size	D	J	DNA	CDR3
TRBV9	.	.	TRBJ1-6	TGTGCCAGCAGCGTGGGAGGCAGAAATTCACCCCTCCACTTT	CASSVGGRNSPLHF
TRBV28	.	.	TRBJ1-5	TGTGCCAGCAGTTTATTTTGGGGATCTAGCAATCAGCCCCAGCATTTT	CASSLFWGSSNQPQHF
TRBV2	.	.	TRBJ1-4	TGTGCCAGCAGCGCACAGGCACATAATGAAAAACTGTTTTTT	CASSAQAHNEKLFF
TRBV7-9	.	.	TRBJ1-4	TGTGCCAGCAGCTTAGTGGAGACAGTTAATGAAAAACTGTTTTTT	CASSLVETVNEKLFF
TRBV10-3	.	TRBD2	TRBJ2-1	TGTGCCATCAGTGAGTCGGGGGGGGATTACAATGAGCAGTTCTTC	CAISESGGDYNEQFF
TRBV7-9	.	.	TRBJ2-2	TGTGCCAGCAGCTCCCCAGGGGGGGGAAGGGAGCTGTTTTTT	CASSSPGGGRELFF
TRBV6-2/TRBV6-3	.	.	TRBJ1-1	TGTGCCAGCAGCCCCGCTCGGCCGATGAACACTGAAGCTTTCTTT	CASSPARPMNTEAFF
TRBV19	.	TRBD1	TRBJ1-5	TGTGCCAGTAGCCGTCGCCCGACAGGGAACGGTCAGCCCCAGCATTTT	CASSRRPTGNGQPQHF
TRBV11-2	.	TRBD1	TRBJ1-1	TGTGCCAGCAGCTTGACAGGGAAGGACACTGAAGCTTTCTTT	CASSLTGKDTEAFF
TRBV2	.	.	TRBJ1-1	TGTGCCAGCAGTGAGGTCAGGGGCGGCGGCACTGAAGCTTTCTTT	CASSEVRGGGTEAFF
TRBV3-1/TRBV3-2	.	.	TRBJ2-7	TGTGCCAGCACCACGTGGGGAGGTGAGCAGTACTTC	CASTTWGGEQYF
TRBV6-5	.	.	TRBJ2-2	TGTGCCAGCTCCCAGGGACGTGGCACCGGGGAGCTGTTTTTT	CASSQGRGTGELFF
TRBV9	few	TRBD1	TRBJ1-2	TGTGCCAGCAGCGCCGGACAGGGCGACTATGGCTACACCTTC	CASSAGQGDYGYTF
TRBV5-1	.	TRBD1	TRBJ1-1	TGCGCCAGCAGCTGGCAGGGGGACACTGAAGCTTTCTTT	CASSWQGDTEAFF
TRBV11-2	few	.	TRBJ1-2	TGTGCCAGCAGTCCGATGGGCTCTGGCTACACCTTC	CASSPMGSGYTF
TRBV6-6	.	.	TRBJ1-5	TGTGCCAGCAGTTTAGATCGTCTAAGCAATCAGCCCCAGCATTTT	CASSLDRLSNQPQHF
TRBV7-8	.	TRBD1	TRBJ1-5	TGTGCCAGCAGCTTAGGGGGACAGGTGTATCAGCCCCAGCATTTT	CASSLGGQVYQPQHF
TRBV5-1	.	TRBD2	TRBJ2-5	TGCGCCAGCAGCTCGACTCGCCTGAGGGCGGGGGGTGAGACCCAGTACTTC	CASSSTRLRAGGETQYF
TRBV4-3	.	.	TRBJ1-2	TGCGCCAGCAGCCAAGAGGTTACGCAGGGCTATGGCTACACCTTC	CASSQEVTQGYGYTF
TRBV29-1	.	.	TRBJ1-1	TGCAGCGTTGTCTGGGGCACTGAAGCTTTCTTT	CSVVWGTEAFF
TRBV12-3/TRBV12-4	.	.	TRBJ2-3	TGTGCCAGCAGTTTAATAGATACGCAGTATTTT	CASSLIDTQYF
TRBV7-6	.	.	TRBJ2-7	TGTGCCAGCAGCCAAGAAATTTCCGACAGCGGCGAGCAGTACTTC	CASSQEISDSGEQYF
TRBV29-1	.	.	TRBJ2-2	TGCAGCGTTGTCATGGGTATCAAGAACACCGGGGAGCTGTTTTTT	CSVVMGIKNTGELFF
TRBV7-3	.	.	TRBJ1-6	TGTGCCAGCAGCCTAAACAGGGCTGGGAATTCACCCCTCCACTTT	CASSLNRAGNSPLHF
TRBV18	.	.	TRBJ1-1	TGTGCCAGCTCACCTCAGGCTACTGAAGCTTTCTTT	CASSPQATEAFF